This T cell receptor beta chain was identified in a study of response to subunit inactivated influenza vaccine. A single record per CDR3 protein comes from TCRdb applying MiXCR to the RT-PCR reads. The table lists about 540,000 distinct CDR3 sequences, around a quarter of them singletons. This same sample was also part of a study on T cells expressing NK-cell markers. That paper states: Making the TCR beta cDNA relied on 5'RACE template switching with UMIs. Obtained from sorted CD3+CD56+NKG2C+, CD3+CD56+NKG2C- and CD3+CD56-NKG2C+ T cells were the TCR beta repertoires. What restricted sorting to alpha-beta TCR T cells in several experiments was an anti-gamma-delta TCR antibody. Dominant NKG2C+ clonotypes in 5 or 6 donors made up roughly 1.0-7.5% of CD8+ T cells. Four donors showed these clonotypes also leading the CD3+CD56-NKG2C+ fraction.

This sequence was found in a man in his fifties who received an inactivated influenza vaccine. The specimen was CD4+ T cells sorted from PBMCs, collected less than 13 days after vaccination.

The DNA for the CDR3 is TGCAGTGCTAGTCGAGGGTTCCACGAGCAGTACTTC. Protein: CSASRGFHEQYF. This sequence joins TRBV20-1 and TRBJ2-7; possible D gene TRBD2, 5 bases. Per germline, CDR1 DFQATT and CDR2 SNEGSKA (reference sequence). Deletions cut 3 bases from V and 5 bases from J, with 11 bases between. The CDR3 runs 12 residues.